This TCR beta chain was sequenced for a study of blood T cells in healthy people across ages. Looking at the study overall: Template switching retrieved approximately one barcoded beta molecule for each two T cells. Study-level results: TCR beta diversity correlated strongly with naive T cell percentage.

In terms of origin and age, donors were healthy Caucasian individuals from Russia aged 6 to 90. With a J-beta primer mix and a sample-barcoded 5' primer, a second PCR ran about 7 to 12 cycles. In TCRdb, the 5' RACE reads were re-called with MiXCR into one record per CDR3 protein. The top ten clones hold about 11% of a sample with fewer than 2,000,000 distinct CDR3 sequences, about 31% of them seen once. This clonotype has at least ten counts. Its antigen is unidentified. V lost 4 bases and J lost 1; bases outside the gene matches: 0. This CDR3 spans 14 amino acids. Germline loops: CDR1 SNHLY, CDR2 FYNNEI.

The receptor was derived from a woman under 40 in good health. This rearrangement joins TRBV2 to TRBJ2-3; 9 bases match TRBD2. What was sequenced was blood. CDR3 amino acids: CASSASGGTDTQYF. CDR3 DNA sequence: TGTGCCAGCAGTGCTAGCGGGGGCACAGATACGCAGTATTTT.